This T cell receptor (beta chain) was documented in a study of blood T cell repertoires in COVID-19. About the study: COVID-19 samples collected from the United States, Italy and Spain covered acute and convalescent phases. From T cells, B-cell-depleted T cells, or PBMCs came the material, which was cDNA or gDNA.

Patients from Seattle were sampled longitudinally, starting during active infection. This CDR3 is built from 11 residues. V gave up 7 bases and J gave up 8 bases, with 11 bases separating them. In the authors' workflow: Scientists estimated how many nucleated cells there were by amplifying reference gene primers. The protocol was immunoSEQ multiplex PCR, while the TCRdb copy is restricted to in-frame clones and leaves out a portion. Clonal size and the V and J genes are those of that table, whereas D and trimming came from the DNA. The sample holds fewer than 300,000 clones; more than 85% are singletons and the top ten take around 2.2%.

The rearrangement joins TRBV12-3 or TRBV12-4 to TRBJ1-1; D not resolved. The receptor was isolated from a woman aged 25-40 years with COVID-19, enrolled during active disease. The sample consisted of peripheral blood. The CDR3 coding sequence is TGTGCCAGCACCCTAACGGGGGAAGCTTTCTTT. Protein product: CASTLTGEAFF.